One and the same sample provided the 27 T cell receptor beta chains below, sequenced in a study of T cells after yellow fever vaccination. In TCRdb, the 5' RACE reads were re-called with MiXCR into one record per CDR3 protein. The data hold hundreds of thousands of distinct CDR3 sequences, with around 12% observed a single time. The sample in question was CD4+ T cells sorted from PBMCs, obtained 15 days after the yellow fever booster vaccination. Source of these receptors: a young man who received the YFV17D yellow fever vaccine.

There are a few counts of this clonotype. The V call is TRBV12-3 or TRBV12-4, the J call TRBJ2-4, with TRBD1 matching over 10 bases. The CDR3 is 18 amino acids. Germline trimming cut 5 bases from V and 0 bases from J; bases unmatched to any gene: 10. The CDR3 reads CASSPPRRTGGAKNIQYF. CDR3 nucleotides: TGTGCCAGCAGTCCTCCCCGTCGGACAGGGGGAGCCAAAAACATTCAGTACTTC.

The chain links TRBV20-1 to TRBJ2-1; unclear D gene. Trimming took 1 base from V and 6 from J, leaving 10 bases between them. CDR3 length: 13 residues. Germline loops: CDR1 DFQATT, CDR2 SNEGSKA (reference sequence). The CDR3 reads CSARGVSGNEQFF. Written as DNA, the CDR3 is TGCAGTGCTAGAGGCGTCTCCGGCAATGAGCAGTTCTTC.

The rearrangement joins TRBV2 to TRBJ2-3; D might be TRBD2 (6 bases). The CDR3 extends over 15 amino acids. V gave up 3 bases and J gave up 0 bases, with 10 bases separating them. Germline CDR1 and CDR2: SNHLY and FYNNEI. The CDR3 nucleotides read TGTGCCAGCAGTGACCCTGGGAGGAGCACAGATACGCAGTATTTT. Its translation: CASSDPGRSTDTQYF.

V and J are TRBV20-1 and TRBJ2-5; D is uncertain. This CDR3 contains 14 residues. V lost 1 base, J lost 9 bases, and 18 bases lay in between. Germline V CDR1 and CDR2: DFQATT, SNEGSKA (reference sequence). CDR3 loop: CSARGFSGSWAQYF. The CDR3 DNA sequence: TGCAGTGCTAGAGGGTTTTCAGGCTCGTGGGCCCAGTACTTC.

This chain uses TRBV6-5 with TRBJ2-1; 13 bases fit TRBD2. Looked up from germline, CDR1 is MNHEY and CDR2 is SVGAGI. The J segment lost 5 bases and the V segment lost 2 bases, leaving 3 bases of the junction unmatched. The CDR3 loop spans 16 amino acids. The CDR3 DNA follows: TGTGCCAGCAGTTACGAGGGGACTAGCGGGGACAATGAGCAGTTCTTC. It encodes CASSYEGTSGDNEQFF.

This chain uses TRBV5-1 with TRBJ2-3; 7 bases agree with TRBD1. J was trimmed by 2 bases and V by 3 bases; bases with no gene match: 6. This CDR3 contains 15 residues. Looked up from germline, CDR1 is SGHRS and CDR2 is YFSETQ. This chain's CDR3 is CASSYRDRTTDTQYF. The CDR3 region has the DNA TGCGCCAGCAGCTACCGGGACAGAACCACAGATACGCAGTATTTT.

This clonotype was counted a few times. This chain joins TRBV20-1 and TRBJ2-4, with TRBD2 identical over 8 bases. The CDR3 spans 18 residues. J gave up 0 bases and V 1 base, and 11 bases lay outside the gene matches. Per germline, CDR1 DFQATT and CDR2 SNEGSKA (reference sequence). Here the CDR3 DNA reads TGCAGTGCTAGAGCCCCCAGCGGGGGCTCACTAGCCAAAAACATTCAGTACTTC. It is translated as CSARAPSGGSLAKNIQYF.

This clonotype was seen only a few times. V and J are TRBV6-2 or TRBV6-3 and TRBJ2-1, with 13 bases lining up with TRBD2. The germline CDR1 and CDR2 sequences are MNHEY and SVGEGT. The CDR3 runs to 15 residues. After removal of 7 bases from V and 6 bases from J, the junction contained 6 bases not matched to a gene. This CDR3 is CASTTTSGGFNEQFF. As DNA, the CDR3 is TGTGCCAGCACCACGACTAGCGGGGGGTTCAATGAGCAGTTCTTC.

In its sample, this clonotype was seen a few times. V usage is TRBV12-3 or TRBV12-4 and J usage is TRBJ1-1, with 8 bases identical to TRBD1. The CDR3 runs to 14 residues. Trimming cost V 7 bases and J 1 base; bases outside gene matches: 5. The CDR3 DNA sequence: TGTGCCAGCACCAGGACAGGGCGGAACACTGAAGCTTTCTTT. Translated: CASTRTGRNTEAFF.

This clonotype was found a few times. This sequence joins TRBV25-1 and TRBJ2-7; 8 bases line up with TRBD2. The CDR3 totals 13 residues. Germline CDR1 is MGHDK and CDR2 is SYGVNS. V gave up 11 bases and J gave up 0 bases; unmatched junction bases: 6. This chain's CDR3 is CAQASGFSYEQYV. The CDR3 region has the DNA TGTGCCCAGGCTAGCGGGTTCTCCTACGAGCAGTACGTC.

The table lists this clonotype with a few counts. The rearrangement joins TRBV12-3 or TRBV12-4 to TRBJ2-5, with D perhaps matching TRBD1 or TRBD2 (5 bases each). V lost 6 bases and J lost 1, with 9 bases in between. The CDR3 length is 13 residues. CDR3 nucleotide sequence: TGTGCCAGCAGGGGACGGCTCCAAGAGACCCAGTACTTC. Residues: CASRGRLQETQYF.

This clonotype appeared a few times. The chain couples TRBV10-3 to TRBJ1-1; unclear D gene. The CDR3 covers 15 residues. Trimming cost V 6 bases and J 1 base, with 15 bases left between them. From germline, CDR1 is ENHRY and CDR2 SYGVKD. CDR3 loop: CAIRASGMGNTEAFF. The CDR3 region has the DNA TGTGCCATCAGGGCCTCCGGGATGGGGAACACTGAAGCTTTCTTT.

Only a few counts were recorded for this clonotype. The V and J genes are TRBV18 and TRBJ1-3; the D is unclear. Germline CDR1 is KGHSH and CDR2 is LQKENI. Trimming shortened V by 3 bases and J by 0 bases, and 6 bases separated the two germline ends. The CDR3 length is 14 residues. This CDR3 is CASSPFNSGNTIYF. The CDR3 DNA follows: TGTGCCAGCTCACCCTTTAACTCTGGAAACACCATATATTTT.

This sequence joins TRBV7-2 and TRBJ2-7; D is unresolved. The CDR3 is 11 residues long. Germline CDR1 is SGHTA and CDR2 is FQGNSA. V dropped 5 bases and J dropped 4 bases, with 6 bases sitting between them. CDR3 protein: CASSGFYEQYF. The CDR3 bases are TGTGCCAGCAGCGGGTTTTACGAGCAGTACTTC.

This clonotype turned up a few times. CDR3 sequence: CASSPGQTTNTGELFF. DNA for the CDR3: TGCGCCAGCAGCCCGGGACAGACCACGAACACCGGGGAGCTGTTTTTT. The genes are TRBV5-1 and TRBJ2-2, with 7 bases that match TRBD1. CDR1 SGHRS and CDR2 YFSETQ come from the germline V gene. Germline trimming cut 4 bases from V and 0 bases from J; bases unmatched to any gene: 6. The CDR3 spans 16 residues. Using reference TRBV5-1 and TRBJ2-2 for the parts outside the CDR3, the full variable domain is KAGVTQTPRYLIKTRGQQVTLSCSPISGHRSVSWYQQTPGQGLQFLFEYFSETQRNKGNFPGRFSGRQFSNSRSEMNVSTLELGDSALYLCASSPGQTTNTGELFFGEGSRLTVL.

The chain's CDR3 is CASSPRELAGEGTQYF. The CDR3, as DNA: TGTGCCAGCTCACCACGAGAACTAGCGGGGGAAGGTACGCAGTATTTT. This chain joins TRBV18 and TRBJ2-3, with 11 bases fitting TRBD2. This CDR3 is built from 16 residues. Losses at the gene ends were 1 base for V and 8 bases for J; bases not matched to a gene: 8. The germline V gene encodes CDR1 KGHSH and CDR2 LQKENI.

V and J are TRBV15 and TRBJ1-1; D ambiguous. V was trimmed by 5 bases and J by 5 bases, leaving 15 bases between them. Germline CDR1 reads LNHNV; CDR2 reads YYDKDF (reference sequence). This CDR3 spans 14 amino acids. The CDR3 sequence: CATSLNPDRTEAFF. DNA for the CDR3: TGTGCCACCAGCCTTAACCCCGATCGTACTGAAGCTTTCTTT.

The rearrangement links TRBV25-1 to TRBJ1-6; TRBD1 matches 7 bases. The CDR3 extends over 15 amino acids. CDR1 and CDR2 (germline): MGHDK, SYGVNS. V shed 5 bases and J 8 bases; nucleotides not matched to a gene: 9. CDR3 in amino acids: CASSPATGYYSPLHF. The CDR3, as DNA: TGTGCCAGCAGTCCCGCGACAGGGTATTATTCACCCCTCCACTTT. Using reference TRBV25-1 and TRBJ1-6 for the parts outside the CDR3, the full variable domain is EADIYQTPRYLVIGTGKKITLECSQTMGHDKMYWYQQDPGMELHLIHYSYGVNSTEKGDLSSESTVSRIRTEHFPLTLESARPSHTSQYLCASSPATGYYSPLHFGNGTRLTVT.

This clonotype was observed a few times. The gene calls are TRBV4-1 and TRBJ2-5, with TRBD1 matching over 8 bases. V lost 5 bases and J lost 5; bases outside the gene matches: 10. There are 15 residues in the CDR3. Germline V gene data show CDR1 as MGHRA and CDR2 as YSYEKL. The CDR3 is CASSEWTGPLETQYF. DNA for the CDR3: TGCGCCAGCAGCGAATGGACAGGGCCGTTGGAGACCCAGTACTTC.

The V gene is TRBV24-1, the J gene TRBJ2-6, with D hard to call. V gave up 5 bases and J gave up 0 bases, with 13 bases separating them. From germline, CDR1 is KGHDR and CDR2 SFDVKD. This CDR3 region has 17 residues. The CDR3 spells CATSARLNPSGANVLTF. DNA of the CDR3: TGTGCCACCAGTGCTAGATTAAACCCCTCTGGGGCCAACGTCCTGACTTTC.

This clonotype was observed a handful of times. The gene calls are TRBV3-1 and TRBJ1-6; 12 bases map to TRBD1. This CDR3 is built from 16 residues. CDR1 is LGHDT, CDR2 YNNKEL, per germline (reference sequence). Trimming took 5 bases from V and 8 from J; bases not matched to a gene: 7. CDR3 in DNA: TGTGCCAGCAGCAGAAGGGACAGGGGGCTCTATTCACCCCTCCACTTT. As protein: CASSRRDRGLYSPLHF.

Only a few counts were recorded for this clonotype. The chain couples TRBV5-4 to TRBJ2-7; D might be TRBD1 or TRBD2, each matching 7 bases. The CDR3 runs to 16 residues. Germline V gene lookup returns CDR1 SGHNT and CDR2 YYREEE (reference sequence). V dropped 3 bases and J dropped 1 base, with 17 bases sitting between them. CDR3 region: CASSSGGAWLSYEQYV. The DNA of the CDR3 is TGTGCCAGCAGCTCAGGGGGGGCTTGGCTGTCCTACGAGCAGTACGTC.

The rearrangement uses TRBV18 and TRBJ2-1, with D possibly called TRBD1 or TRBD2 (5 bases each). CDR1 KGHSH and CDR2 LQKENI come from the germline V gene. The CDR3 runs 15 residues. V was pared by 8 bases and J by 5 bases, with 19 bases between. The CDR3 DNA sequence: TGTGCCAGCCGACCGGGGCGAGGGGAAAACAATGAGCAGTTCTTC. Encoded protein: CASRPGRGENNEQFF. Together with reference TRBV18 and TRBJ2-1, the CDR3 gives the full variable domain: NAGVMQNPRHLVRRRGQEARLRCSPMKGHSHVYWYRQLPEEGLKFMVYLQKENIIDESGMPKERFSAEFPKEGPSILRIQQVVRGDSAAYFCASRPGRGENNEQFFGPGTRLTVL.

The rearrangement joins TRBV4-2 to TRBJ2-3; 12 positions agree with TRBD2. With 0 bases clipped from V and 1 base from J, the junction kept 5 bases outside the gene matches. Germline values: CDR1 LGHNA, CDR2 YNFKEQ. The CDR3 extends over 18 amino acids. The CDR3 sequence is CASSQEPSGGARTDTQYF. For the CDR3, the DNA is TGTGCCAGCAGCCAAGAGCCTAGCGGGGGGGCCCGCACAGATACGCAGTATTTT.

The chain combines TRBV12-3 or TRBV12-4 with TRBJ2-7, with D possibly TRBD2 on 6 matching bases. V lost 6 bases and J 3 bases, leaving 18 bases between the germline ends. This CDR3 region has 15 residues. Here the CDR3 reads CASSPRGLANYEQYF. CDR3 nucleotides: TGTGCCAGCAGCCCACGGGGACTGGCTAACTACGAGCAGTACTTC.

This clonotype was seen repeatedly, ten times or more. The chain couples TRBV5-1 to TRBJ2-7; 7 nucleotides match TRBD1. V was pared by 3 bases and J by 3 bases, with 6 bases of the junction left unmatched. Germline V gene sequence: CDR1 SGHRS, CDR2 YFSETQ. There are 14 residues in the CDR3. CDR3 DNA: TGCGCCAGCAGCTACAGGGGAGAAGGCTACGAGCAGTACTTC. Translating gives CASSYRGEGYEQYF.

This clonotype was seen only once. V and J are TRBV6-2 or TRBV6-3 and TRBJ2-1; D assignment may be TRBD1 or TRBD2 (5 bases each). The CDR3 sequence is 12 residues long. Trimming took 8 bases from V and 11 from J, leaving 16 bases between them. CDR1 and CDR2 (germline): MNHEY, SVGEGT. CDR3 in DNA: TGTGCCAGCGCCCTGGTGAGGGGTAAGCAGTTCTTC. It encodes CASALVRGKQFF.